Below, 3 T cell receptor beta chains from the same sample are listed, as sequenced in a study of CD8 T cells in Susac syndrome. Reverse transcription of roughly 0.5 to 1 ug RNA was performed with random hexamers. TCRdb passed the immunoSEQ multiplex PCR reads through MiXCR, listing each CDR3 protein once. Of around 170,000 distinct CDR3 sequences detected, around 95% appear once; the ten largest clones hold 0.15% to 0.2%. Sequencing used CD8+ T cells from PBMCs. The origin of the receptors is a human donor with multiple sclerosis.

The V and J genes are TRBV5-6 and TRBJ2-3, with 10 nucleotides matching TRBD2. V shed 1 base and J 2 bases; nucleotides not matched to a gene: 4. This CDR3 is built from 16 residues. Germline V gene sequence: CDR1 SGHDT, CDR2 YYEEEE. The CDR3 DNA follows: TGTGCCAGCAGCTTGTCACTAGCGGGGATCACAGATACGCAGTATTTT. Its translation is CASSLSLAGITDTQYF.

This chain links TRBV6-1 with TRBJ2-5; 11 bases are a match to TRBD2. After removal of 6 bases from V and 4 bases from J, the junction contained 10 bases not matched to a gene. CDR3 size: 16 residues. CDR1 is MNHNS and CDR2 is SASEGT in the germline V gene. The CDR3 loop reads CASSPTSGDAGETQYF. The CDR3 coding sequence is TGTGCCAGCAGCCCGACTAGCGGGGACGCCGGAGAGACCCAGTACTTC.

The CDR3 is CSAREFPVAYNEQFF. The DNA for the CDR3 is TGCAGTGCTAGGGAGTTTCCGGTTGCCTACAATGAGCAGTTCTTC. V gene TRBV20-1 combines with J gene TRBJ2-1; no firm D call. Deletions cut 3 bases from V and 2 bases from J, with 14 bases between. This CDR3 is 15 amino acids long. Germline CDR1 and CDR2: DFQATT and SNEGSKA (reference sequence).